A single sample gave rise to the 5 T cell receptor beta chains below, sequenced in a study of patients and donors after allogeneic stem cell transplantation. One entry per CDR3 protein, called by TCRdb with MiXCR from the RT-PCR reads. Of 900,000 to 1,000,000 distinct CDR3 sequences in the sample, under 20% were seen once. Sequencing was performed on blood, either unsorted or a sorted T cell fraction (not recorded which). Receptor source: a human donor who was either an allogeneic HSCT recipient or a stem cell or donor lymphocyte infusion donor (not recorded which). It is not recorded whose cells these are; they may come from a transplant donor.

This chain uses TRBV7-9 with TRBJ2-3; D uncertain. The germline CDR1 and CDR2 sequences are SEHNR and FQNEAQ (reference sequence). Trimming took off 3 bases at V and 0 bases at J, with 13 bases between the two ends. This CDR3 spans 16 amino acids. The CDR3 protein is CASSFTLQTSTDTQYF. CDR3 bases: TGTGCCAGCAGCTTTACGCTACAAACTAGCACAGATACGCAGTATTTT.

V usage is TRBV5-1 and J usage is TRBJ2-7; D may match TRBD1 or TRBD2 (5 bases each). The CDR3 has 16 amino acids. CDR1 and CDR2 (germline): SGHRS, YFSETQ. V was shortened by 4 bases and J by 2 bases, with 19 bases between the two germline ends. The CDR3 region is CASSRDGAGLTYEQYF. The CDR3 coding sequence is TGCGCCAGCAGCCGGGACGGCGCAGGGCTGACCTACGAGCAGTACTTC.

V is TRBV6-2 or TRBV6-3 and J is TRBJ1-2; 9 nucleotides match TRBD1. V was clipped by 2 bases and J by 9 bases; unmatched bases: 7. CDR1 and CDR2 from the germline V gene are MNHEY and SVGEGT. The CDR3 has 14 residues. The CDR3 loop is CASSYPSQGASYTF. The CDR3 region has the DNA TGTGCCAGCAGTTACCCCTCACAGGGGGCGAGCTACACCTTC.

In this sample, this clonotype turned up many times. The CDR3, as DNA: TGTGCCAGCAGCCGGACAGCCGAAGCTTTCTTT. It translates to CASSRTAEAFF. The V and J genes are TRBV6-2 or TRBV6-3 and TRBJ1-1, with D tentatively TRBD1 (6 bases). CDR3 size: 11 residues. Germline CDR1 MNHEY, CDR2 SVGEGT. The V gene lost 6 bases and the J gene lost 8 bases, with 10 bases spanning the gap.

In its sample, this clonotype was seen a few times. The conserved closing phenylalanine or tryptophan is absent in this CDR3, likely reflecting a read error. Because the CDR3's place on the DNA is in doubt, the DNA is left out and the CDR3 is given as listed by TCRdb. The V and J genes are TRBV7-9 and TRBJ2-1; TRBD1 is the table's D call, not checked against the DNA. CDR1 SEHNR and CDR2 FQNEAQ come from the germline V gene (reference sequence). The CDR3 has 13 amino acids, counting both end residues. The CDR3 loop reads CASSSFLTGGPDL.